These 24 T cell receptor beta chains were all obtained from the same sample, sequenced in a study of blood T cell repertoires in COVID-19. Sequencing was performed with immunoSEQ multiplex PCR; in TCRdb, only in-frame clones are kept and a portion is missing. The top ten hold roughly 6.4% of the sample, which has roughly 230,000 clones, approximately 86% seen once. The sample consisted of peripheral blood. The source is an older woman with active or convalescent COVID-19.

The chain joins TRBV23-1 to TRBJ1-5; a weak D match, TRBD1 (6 bases). TRBV23-1 is reported as an ORF; its role is uncertain. The CDR3 has 17 amino acids. Trimming removed 0 bases at V and 2 bases at J, with 14 bases between. The chain's CDR3 is CASSQSGAGMGNQPQHF. Here the CDR3 DNA reads TGCGCCAGCAGTCAATCGGGGGCAGGGATGGGCAATCAGCCCCAGCATTTT.

This clone was counted a few times. V and J are TRBV11-3 and TRBJ2-2; 11 bases line up with TRBD2. Per the germline V gene, CDR1 is SGHNT and CDR2 is YENEEA. V lost 0 bases, J lost 5 bases, and 11 bases stayed unmatched. The length of the CDR3 is 19 residues. The CDR3 loop is CASSLEGTSGSIQTGELFF. CDR3 sequence (DNA): TGTGCCAGCAGCTTAGAGGGTACTAGCGGGAGTATTCAAACCGGGGAGCTGTTTTTT.

The chain's CDR3 is CASSGGGKTEETQYF. CDR3 sequence (DNA): TGCGCCAGCAGCGGTGGGGGGAAAACAGAGGAGACCCAGTACTTC. This chain joins TRBV10-1 and TRBJ2-5, with a possible D match to TRBD2 (6 bases). Germline assignment: CDR1 WNHNN and CDR2 SYGVQD (reference sequence). V was pared by 6 bases and J by 5 bases, with 19 bases between. CDR3 length: 15 residues.

This chain uses TRBV7-2 with TRBJ2-5; 9 bases match TRBD1. V lost 4 bases to trimming and J lost 2 bases; unmatched junction nucleotides: 2. The CDR3 runs to 14 residues. In germline, CDR1 is SGHTA, CDR2 FQGNSA. The CDR3 DNA reads as TGTGCCAGCAGCTGGGGACAGGGACAAGAGACCCAGTACTTC. This sequence encodes CASSWGQGQETQYF.

This clone occurred once. V and J are TRBV7-6 and TRBJ2-1, with a possible D match to TRBD1 (5 bases). V lost 5 bases to trimming and J lost 0 bases, with 14 bases between them. The length of the CDR3 is 16 residues. The germline gives CDR1 SGHVS, CDR2 FNYEAQ. CDR3 in DNA: TGTGCCAGCAGCCGGAGACAGACCAGCTCCTACAATGAGCAGTTCTTC. It is translated as CASSRRQTSSYNEQFF.

This clone has just a few counts. This rearrangement joins TRBV19 to TRBJ2-1; 7 bases align to TRBD1. This CDR3 is built from 13 residues. Unmatched junction bases numbered 7, after V lost 10 bases and J lost 4 bases. Germline loops: CDR1 LNHDA, CDR2 SQIVND (reference sequence). CDR3 nucleotide sequence: TGTGCCACCCGGGACAGAGAATACAATGAGCAGTTCTTC. Translation gives CATRDREYNEQFF.

The chain recombines TRBV14 with TRBJ2-6; D perhaps matches TRBD1 (5 bases). The CDR3 contains 14 residues. The germline CDR1 and CDR2 sequences are SGHDN and FVKESK. V was clipped by 5 bases and J by 0 bases, with 5 bases between them. The DNA for the CDR3 is TGTGCCAGCAGCAGGGGCTCTGGGGCCAACGTCCTGACTTTC. As protein: CASSRGSGANVLTF.

The J gene is TRBJ2-1, the V gene TRBV6-5; 8 positions match TRBD2. The trim removed 8 bases at V and 5 bases at J, leaving 11 bases unmatched. This CDR3 has 15 amino acids. Germline CDR1 is MNHEY and CDR2 is SVGAGI. The CDR3 is CASGRGGRGDNEQFF. CDR3 sequence (DNA): TGTGCCAGCGGCCGGGGGGGGCGGGGCGACAATGAGCAGTTCTTC.

The chain links TRBV5-1 to TRBJ1-1; 8 bases line up with TRBD1. The V gene end was trimmed by 1 base and the J gene end by 5 bases; junction bases not matched to a gene: 4. Germline CDR1 is SGHRS and CDR2 is YFSETQ. CDR3 length equals 14 residues. In DNA, the CDR3 is TGCGCCAGCAGCTTGAGTCAGGGGGCGACTGAAGCTTTCTTT. Residues: CASSLSQGATEAFF.

The table lists this clone with a few counts. The chain joins TRBV19 to TRBJ2-5; D might be TRBD1 (5 bases). The CDR3 is 17 residues long. V lost 4 bases, J lost 5 bases, and 23 bases lay in between. CDR1 LNHDA and CDR2 SQIVND come from the germline V gene (reference sequence). Here the CDR3 DNA reads TGTGCCAGTAGTACCGTACAGGTTCTTGGGATAGAGGAGACCCAGTACTTC. Translating it yields CASSTVQVLGIEETQYF.

This rearrangement joins TRBV11-2 to TRBJ2-2, with D possibly being TRBD2 (5 bases). CDR3 length equals 16 residues. Germline CDR1 reads SGHAT; CDR2 reads FQNNGV. V gave up 3 bases and J gave up 0 bases, with 11 bases separating them. CDR3 DNA sequence: TGTGCCAGCAGCTTGCAGTCCGGGGCGAACACCGGGGAGCTGTTTTTT. Translating gives CASSLQSGANTGELFF.

The chain couples TRBV5-6 to TRBJ2-3; TRBD2 aligns across 7 bases. Germline V gives CDR1 SGHDT, CDR2 YYEEEE. The CDR3 length is 14 residues. Trimming took 4 bases from V and 5 from J; bases not matched to a gene: 7. The CDR3 DNA is TGTGCCAGCAGCCACGGACTAGAGGGAGATACGCAGTATTTT. Its protein is CASSHGLEGDTQYF.

J is TRBJ2-1 and V is TRBV11-3, with 8 bases lining up with TRBD2. V was pared by 4 bases and J by 6 bases, with 8 bases of the junction left unmatched. The CDR3 is 15 amino acids. The germline gives CDR1 SGHNT, CDR2 YENEEA. The chain's CDR3 is CASSSVTAGVNEQFF. The CDR3 nucleotides read TGTGCCAGCAGCTCCGTAACAGCGGGAGTCAATGAGCAGTTCTTC.

The rearrangement joins TRBV24-1 to TRBJ2-1; 7 nucleotides agree with TRBD1. This CDR3 region has 15 residues. With V trimmed by 0 bases and J by 3 bases, 1 base remained unmatched. CDR1 is KGHDR and CDR2 is SFDVKD in the germline V gene. The DNA for the CDR3 is TGTGCCACCAGTGATTTGACAGGGGTCTACAATGAGCAGTTCTTC. This sequence encodes CATSDLTGVYNEQFF.

A single count supports this clone. This sequence joins TRBV28 and TRBJ2-1; weak D call: TRBD1 (6 bases). From germline, CDR1 is MDHEN and CDR2 SYDVKM. V was cut by 6 bases and J by 4 bases, with 13 bases left in between. The CDR3 is made up of 14 amino acids. The CDR3 reads CASSISGVYNEQFF. The DNA of the CDR3 is TGTGCCAGCAGCATCTCAGGGGTGTACAATGAGCAGTTCTTC.

The rearrangement joins TRBV24-1 to TRBJ2-7; 7 bases fit TRBD2. Germline V lookup: CDR1 KGHDR, CDR2 SFDVKD. This CDR3 is 17 amino acids long. Losses at the gene ends were 4 bases for V and 1 base for J; bases not matched to a gene: 12. DNA of the CDR3: TGTGCCACCAGTGAGTCCCCACTAGCGCAAGGGTCCTACGAGCAGTACTTC. Protein: CATSESPLAQGSYEQYF.

This clone was recorded a few times. V and J are TRBV5-1 and TRBJ1-5; 8 bases fit TRBD1. Germline V gene lookup returns CDR1 SGHRS and CDR2 YFSETQ. This CDR3 has 16 amino acids. The ends lost 3 bases at V and 6 bases at J; junction bases unmatched: 11. CDR3 region: CASSSSAGQAPQPQHF. For the CDR3, the DNA is TGCGCCAGCAGCTCTTCCGCGGGACAGGCCCCTCAGCCCCAGCATTTT. The full variable domain, rest sourced from reference TRBV5-1 and TRBJ1-5, is KAGVTQTPRYLIKTRGQQVTLSCSPISGHRSVSWYQQTPGQGLQFLFEYFSETQRNKGNFPGRFSGRQFSNSRSEMNVSTLELGDSALYLCASSSSAGQAPQPQHFGDGTRLSIL.

The J gene is TRBJ1-2, the V gene TRBV3-1 (or the pseudogene TRBV3-2), with D tentatively TRBD1 (6 bases). V was cut by 4 bases and J by 0 bases, with 12 bases left in between. This CDR3 is 15 amino acids long. Germline CDR1 reads LGHDT; CDR2 reads YNNKEL (reference sequence). CDR3 bases: TGTGCCAGCAGCCCCAGGACAGTAGCTAACTATGGCTACACCTTC. Its translation: CASSPRTVANYGYTF.

The CDR3 DNA is TGCGCCAGCAGCTTGGAGGGGCGGGGGCAAGAGACCCAGTACTTC. Residues: CASSLEGRGQETQYF. V usage is TRBV5-1 and J usage is TRBJ2-5; 7 bases line up with TRBD2. This CDR3 region has 15 residues. V lost 0 bases, J lost 2 bases, and 4 bases stayed unmatched. Germline CDR1 is SGHRS and CDR2 is YFSETQ.

The rearrangement joins TRBV11-3 to TRBJ2-3; a possible D gene is TRBD1 (6 bases). V lost 7 bases to trimming and J lost 0 bases, with 14 bases between them. The CDR3 spans 15 residues. The V gene's germline CDR1 is SGHNT and CDR2 YENEEA. The CDR3 DNA reads TGTGCCAGCACCACGGACAGAACTAGCACAGATACGCAGTATTTT. Encoded protein: CASTTDRTSTDTQYF.

A word on this clone: The same CDR3 also results from other DNA sequences found in this sample. The chain uses TRBV5-1 and TRBJ2-5, with 14 bases lining up with TRBD2. Germline V lookup: CDR1 SGHRS, CDR2 YFSETQ. J was trimmed by 2 bases and V by 0 bases; bases with no gene match: 0. The CDR3 extends over 16 amino acids. CDR3: CASSLGLAGGQETQYF. The CDR3 DNA reads as TGCGCCAGCAGCTTGGGACTAGCGGGAGGGCAAGAGACCCAGTACTTC.

The chain carries TRBV12-3 or TRBV12-4 and TRBJ1-2, with 8 bases that match TRBD1. After removal of 4 bases from V and 5 bases from J, the junction contained 3 bases not matched to a gene. The CDR3 contains 13 residues. CDR3 in amino acids: CASSSQGAYGYTF. The CDR3 DNA is TGTGCCAGCAGTTCTCAGGGGGCTTATGGCTACACCTTC.

V gene TRBV19 combines with J gene TRBJ1-4, with 7 bases that match TRBD1. The CDR3 covers 13 residues. The V gene end was trimmed by 8 bases and the J gene end by 4 bases; junction bases not matched to a gene: 4. The germline V gene has CDR1 LNHDA and CDR2 SQIVND (reference sequence). CDR3: CASEGQLNEKLFF. DNA of the CDR3: TGTGCCAGTGAGGGACAGCTTAATGAAAAACTGTTTTTT.

This chain joins TRBV30 and TRBJ2-7; possibly TRBD1 for D (6 bases). Germline CDR1 reads GTSNPN; CDR2 reads SVGIG (reference sequence). With 3 bases removed from V and 1 base from J, the gap between germline ends came to 16 bases. The CDR3 totals 15 residues. CDR3 sequence (DNA): TGTGCCTGGAGCCTTGACAGGAGACCATCCTACGAGCAGTACTTC. It yields the protein CAWSLDRRPSYEQYF.